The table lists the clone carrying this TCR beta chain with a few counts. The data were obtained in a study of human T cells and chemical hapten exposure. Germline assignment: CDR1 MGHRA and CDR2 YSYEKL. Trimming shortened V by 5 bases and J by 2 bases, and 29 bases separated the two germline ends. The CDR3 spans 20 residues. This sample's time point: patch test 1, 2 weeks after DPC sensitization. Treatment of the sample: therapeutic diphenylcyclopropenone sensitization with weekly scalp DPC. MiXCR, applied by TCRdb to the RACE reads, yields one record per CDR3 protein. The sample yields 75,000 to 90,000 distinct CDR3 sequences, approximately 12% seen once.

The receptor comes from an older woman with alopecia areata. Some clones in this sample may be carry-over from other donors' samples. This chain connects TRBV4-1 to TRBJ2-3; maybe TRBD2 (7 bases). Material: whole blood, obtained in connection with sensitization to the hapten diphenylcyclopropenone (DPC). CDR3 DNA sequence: TGCGCCAGCAGCTCCGCGGGGGCCTTTTTAGGGGGGAAAAACACAGATACGCAGTATTTT. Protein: CASSSAGAFLGGKNTDTQYF.